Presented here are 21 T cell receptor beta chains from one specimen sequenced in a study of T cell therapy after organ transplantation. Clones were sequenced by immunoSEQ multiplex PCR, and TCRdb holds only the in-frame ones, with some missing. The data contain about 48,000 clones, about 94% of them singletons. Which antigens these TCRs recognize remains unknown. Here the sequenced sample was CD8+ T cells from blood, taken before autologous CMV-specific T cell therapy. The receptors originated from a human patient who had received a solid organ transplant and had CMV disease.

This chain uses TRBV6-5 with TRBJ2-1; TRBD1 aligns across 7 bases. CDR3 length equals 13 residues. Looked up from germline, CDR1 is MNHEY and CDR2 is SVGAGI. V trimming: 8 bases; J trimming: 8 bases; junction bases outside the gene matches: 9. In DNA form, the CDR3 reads TGTGCCAGCTCGCAGGGGGTTGCGGATGAGCAGTTCTTC. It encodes CASSQGVADEQFF.

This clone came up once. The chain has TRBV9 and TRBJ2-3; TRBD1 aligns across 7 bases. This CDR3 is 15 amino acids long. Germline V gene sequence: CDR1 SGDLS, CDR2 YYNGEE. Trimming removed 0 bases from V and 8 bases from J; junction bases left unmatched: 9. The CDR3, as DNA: TGTGCCAGCAGCGTAGCTGAAGGGGGCATGGGTACGCAGTATTTT. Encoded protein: CASSVAEGGMGTQYF.

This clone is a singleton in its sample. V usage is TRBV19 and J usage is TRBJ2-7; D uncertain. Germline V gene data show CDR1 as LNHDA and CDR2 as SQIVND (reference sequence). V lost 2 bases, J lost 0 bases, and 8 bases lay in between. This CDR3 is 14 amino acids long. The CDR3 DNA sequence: TGTGCCAGTAGTATAAAGGGCAGCTCCTACGAGCAGTACTTC. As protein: CASSIKGSSYEQYF.

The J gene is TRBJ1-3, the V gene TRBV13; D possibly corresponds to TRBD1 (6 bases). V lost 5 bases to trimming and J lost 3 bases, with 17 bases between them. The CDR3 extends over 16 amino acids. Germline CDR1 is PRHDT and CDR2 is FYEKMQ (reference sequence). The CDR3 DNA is TGTGCCAGCAGCCTCGCGGGGGCGGCCCGTGGAAACACCATATATTTT. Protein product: CASSLAGAARGNTIYF. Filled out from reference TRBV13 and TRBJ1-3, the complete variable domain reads AAGVIQSPRHLIKEKRETATLKCYPIPRHDTVYWYQQGPGQDPQFLISFYEKMQSDKGSIPDRFSAQQFSDYHSELNMSSLELGDSALYFCASSLAGAARGNTIYFGEGSWLTVV.

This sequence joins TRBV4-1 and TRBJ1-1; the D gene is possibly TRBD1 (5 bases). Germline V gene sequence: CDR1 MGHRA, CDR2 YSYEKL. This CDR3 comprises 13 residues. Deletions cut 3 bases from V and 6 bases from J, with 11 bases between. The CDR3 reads CASSHGTLSEAFF. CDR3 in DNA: TGCGCCAGCAGCCACGGGACTCTCTCTGAAGCTTTCTTT.

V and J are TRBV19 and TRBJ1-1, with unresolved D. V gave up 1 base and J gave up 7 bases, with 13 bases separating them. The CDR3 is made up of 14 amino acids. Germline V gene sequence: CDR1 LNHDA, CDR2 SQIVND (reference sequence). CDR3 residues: CASSIVGGGIEAFF. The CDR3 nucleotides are TGTGCCAGTAGTATAGTCGGAGGAGGGATTGAAGCTTTCTTT.

CDR3: CASEGQAYEQYF. CDR3 DNA sequence: TGTGCCAGCGAGGGACAAGCCTACGAGCAGTACTTC. The gene calls are TRBV5-6 and TRBJ2-7; D may be TRBD1 (6 bases). CDR1 and CDR2 (germline): SGHDT, YYEEEE. The V gene lost 7 bases and the J gene lost 2 bases, with 10 bases spanning the gap. The CDR3 is 12 amino acids.

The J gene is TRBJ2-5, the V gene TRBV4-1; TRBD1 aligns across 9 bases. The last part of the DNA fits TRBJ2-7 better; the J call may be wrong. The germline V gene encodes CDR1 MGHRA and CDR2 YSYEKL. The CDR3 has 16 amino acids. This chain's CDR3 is CASSHGQGTHSYEQYF. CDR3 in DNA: TGCGCCAGCAGCCACGGACAGGGGACCCACTCCTACGAGCAGTACTTC.

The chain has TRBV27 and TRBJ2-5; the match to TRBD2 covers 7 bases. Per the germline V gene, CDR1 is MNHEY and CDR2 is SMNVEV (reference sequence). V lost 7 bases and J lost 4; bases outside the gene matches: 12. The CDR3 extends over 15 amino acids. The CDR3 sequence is CASKGHKGRGETQYF. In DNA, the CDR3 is TGTGCCAGCAAAGGACACAAGGGGAGGGGAGAGACCCAGTACTTC.

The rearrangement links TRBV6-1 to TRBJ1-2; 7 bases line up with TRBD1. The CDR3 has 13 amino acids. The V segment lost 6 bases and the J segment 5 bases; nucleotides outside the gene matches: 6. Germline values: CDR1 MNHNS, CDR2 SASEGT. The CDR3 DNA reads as TGTGCCAGCAGCGATATGACAGGGTATGGCTACACCTTC. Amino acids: CASSDMTGYGYTF.

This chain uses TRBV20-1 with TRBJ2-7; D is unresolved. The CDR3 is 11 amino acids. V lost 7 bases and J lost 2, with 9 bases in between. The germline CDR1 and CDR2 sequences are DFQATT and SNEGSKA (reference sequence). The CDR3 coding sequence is TGCAGTGGGAGCCAAACCTACGAGCAGTACTTC. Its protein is CSGSQTYEQYF.

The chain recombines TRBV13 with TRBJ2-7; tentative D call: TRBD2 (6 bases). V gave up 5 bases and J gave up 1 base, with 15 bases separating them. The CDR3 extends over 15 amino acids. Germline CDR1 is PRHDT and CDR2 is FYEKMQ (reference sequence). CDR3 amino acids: CASSQTGTASYEQYF. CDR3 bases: TGTGCCAGCAGCCAGACCGGGACTGCGTCCTACGAGCAGTACTTC.

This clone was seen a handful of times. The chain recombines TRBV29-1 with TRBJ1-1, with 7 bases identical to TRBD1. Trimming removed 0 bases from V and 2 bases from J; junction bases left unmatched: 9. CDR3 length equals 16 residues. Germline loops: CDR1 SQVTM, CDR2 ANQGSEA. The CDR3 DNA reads TGCAGCGTTGAAGATCTTCTAGACAGGGCCAACACTGAAGCTTTCTTT. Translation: CSVEDLLDRANTEAFF.

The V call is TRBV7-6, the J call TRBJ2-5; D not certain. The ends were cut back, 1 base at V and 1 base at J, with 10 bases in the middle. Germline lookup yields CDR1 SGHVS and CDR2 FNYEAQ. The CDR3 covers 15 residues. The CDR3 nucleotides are TGTGCCAGCAGCTTAGAGCCGAGGTTCCAAGAGACCCAGTACTTC. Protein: CASSLEPRFQETQYF.

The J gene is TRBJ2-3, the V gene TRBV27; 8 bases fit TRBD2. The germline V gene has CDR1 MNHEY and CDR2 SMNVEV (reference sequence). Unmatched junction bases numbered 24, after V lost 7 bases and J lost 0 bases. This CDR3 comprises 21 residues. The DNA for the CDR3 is TGTGCCAGCACCGACACTAGCGGAGGGACCTCGGCCCAATCTAGCACAGATACGCAGTATTTT. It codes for CASTDTSGGTSAQSSTDTQYF.

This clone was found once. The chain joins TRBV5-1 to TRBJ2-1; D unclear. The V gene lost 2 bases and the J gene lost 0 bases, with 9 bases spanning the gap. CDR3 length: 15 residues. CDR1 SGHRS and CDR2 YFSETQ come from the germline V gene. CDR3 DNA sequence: TGCGCCAGCAGCTTTATCGAGAGCTCCTACAATGAGCAGTTCTTC. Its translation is CASSFIESSYNEQFF.

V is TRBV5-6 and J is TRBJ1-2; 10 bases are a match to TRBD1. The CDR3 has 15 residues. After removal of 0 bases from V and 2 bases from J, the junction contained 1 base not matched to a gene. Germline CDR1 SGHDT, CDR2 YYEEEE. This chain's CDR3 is CASSLGQGANYGYTF. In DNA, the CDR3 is TGTGCCAGCAGCTTGGGACAGGGGGCAAACTATGGCTACACCTTC.

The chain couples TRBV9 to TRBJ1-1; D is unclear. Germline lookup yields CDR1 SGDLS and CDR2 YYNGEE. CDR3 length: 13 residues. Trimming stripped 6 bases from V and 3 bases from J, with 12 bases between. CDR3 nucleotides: TGTGCCAGCAACTTAACTCCGCACACTGAAGCTTTCTTT. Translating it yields CASNLTPHTEAFF.

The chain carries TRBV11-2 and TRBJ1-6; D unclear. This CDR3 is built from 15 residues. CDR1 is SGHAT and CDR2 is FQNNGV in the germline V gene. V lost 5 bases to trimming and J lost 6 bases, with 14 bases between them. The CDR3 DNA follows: TGTGCCAGCAGCCGGACCACGGGGAGTAATTCACCCCTCCACTTT. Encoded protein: CASSRTTGSNSPLHF.

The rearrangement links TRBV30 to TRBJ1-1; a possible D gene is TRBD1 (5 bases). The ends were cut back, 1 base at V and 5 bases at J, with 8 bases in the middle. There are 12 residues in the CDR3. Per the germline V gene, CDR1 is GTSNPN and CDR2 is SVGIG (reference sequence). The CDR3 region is CAWSGGRTEAFF. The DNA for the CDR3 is TGTGCCTGGAGTGGGGGGAGAACTGAAGCTTTCTTT. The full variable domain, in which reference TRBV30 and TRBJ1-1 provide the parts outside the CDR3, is SQTIHQWPATLVQPVGSPLSLECTVEGTSNPNLYWYRQAAGRGLQLLFYSVGIGQISSEVPQNLSASRPQDRQFILSSKKLLLSDSGFYLCAWSGGRTEAFFGQGTRLTVV.

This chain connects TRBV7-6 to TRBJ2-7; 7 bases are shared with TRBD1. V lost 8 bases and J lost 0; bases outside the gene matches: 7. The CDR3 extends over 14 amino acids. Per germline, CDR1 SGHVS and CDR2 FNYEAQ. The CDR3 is CASQPTGSSYEQYF. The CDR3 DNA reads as TGTGCCAGCCAACCGACAGGGAGCTCCTACGAGCAGTACTTC.